This T cell receptor (beta chain) was profiled in a study of T cells after yellow fever vaccination. TCRdb re-called the 5' RACE reads with MiXCR, one entry per CDR3 protein. The sample contains around 350,000 distinct CDR3 sequences, under 14% of which appear only once. Germline-derived CDR1 and CDR2 are LNHDA and SQIVND (reference sequence). The CDR3 spans 15 residues. V shed 7 bases and J 3 bases; nucleotides not matched to a gene: 10. The sequence was obtained from a man between 18 and 29 years old who received the YFV17D yellow fever vaccine. J is TRBJ2-3 and V is TRBV19; 7 positions match TRBD2. The starting material was PBMCs, obtained on the day of the first yellow fever vaccination. CDR3 in DNA: TGTGCCAGTAACGAGGGGAGGGACCCAACAGATACGCAGTATTTT. Residues: CASNEGRDPTDTQYF.